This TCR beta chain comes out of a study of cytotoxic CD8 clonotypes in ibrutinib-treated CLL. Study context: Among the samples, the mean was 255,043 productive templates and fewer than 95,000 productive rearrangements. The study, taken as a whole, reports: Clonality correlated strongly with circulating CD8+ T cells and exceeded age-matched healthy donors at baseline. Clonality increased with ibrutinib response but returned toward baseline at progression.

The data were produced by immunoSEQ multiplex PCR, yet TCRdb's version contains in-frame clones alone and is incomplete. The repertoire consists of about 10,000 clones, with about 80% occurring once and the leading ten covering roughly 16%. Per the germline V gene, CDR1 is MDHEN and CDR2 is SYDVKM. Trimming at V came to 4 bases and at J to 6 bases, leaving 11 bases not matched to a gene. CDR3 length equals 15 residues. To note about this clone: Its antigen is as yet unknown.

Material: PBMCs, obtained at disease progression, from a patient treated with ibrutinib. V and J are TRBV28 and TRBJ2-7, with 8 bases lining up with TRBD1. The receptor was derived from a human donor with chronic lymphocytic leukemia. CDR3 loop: CASSSPDREKCEQYF. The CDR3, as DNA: TGTGCCAGCAGTTCACCGGACAGGGAAAAGTGCGAGCAGTACTTC.